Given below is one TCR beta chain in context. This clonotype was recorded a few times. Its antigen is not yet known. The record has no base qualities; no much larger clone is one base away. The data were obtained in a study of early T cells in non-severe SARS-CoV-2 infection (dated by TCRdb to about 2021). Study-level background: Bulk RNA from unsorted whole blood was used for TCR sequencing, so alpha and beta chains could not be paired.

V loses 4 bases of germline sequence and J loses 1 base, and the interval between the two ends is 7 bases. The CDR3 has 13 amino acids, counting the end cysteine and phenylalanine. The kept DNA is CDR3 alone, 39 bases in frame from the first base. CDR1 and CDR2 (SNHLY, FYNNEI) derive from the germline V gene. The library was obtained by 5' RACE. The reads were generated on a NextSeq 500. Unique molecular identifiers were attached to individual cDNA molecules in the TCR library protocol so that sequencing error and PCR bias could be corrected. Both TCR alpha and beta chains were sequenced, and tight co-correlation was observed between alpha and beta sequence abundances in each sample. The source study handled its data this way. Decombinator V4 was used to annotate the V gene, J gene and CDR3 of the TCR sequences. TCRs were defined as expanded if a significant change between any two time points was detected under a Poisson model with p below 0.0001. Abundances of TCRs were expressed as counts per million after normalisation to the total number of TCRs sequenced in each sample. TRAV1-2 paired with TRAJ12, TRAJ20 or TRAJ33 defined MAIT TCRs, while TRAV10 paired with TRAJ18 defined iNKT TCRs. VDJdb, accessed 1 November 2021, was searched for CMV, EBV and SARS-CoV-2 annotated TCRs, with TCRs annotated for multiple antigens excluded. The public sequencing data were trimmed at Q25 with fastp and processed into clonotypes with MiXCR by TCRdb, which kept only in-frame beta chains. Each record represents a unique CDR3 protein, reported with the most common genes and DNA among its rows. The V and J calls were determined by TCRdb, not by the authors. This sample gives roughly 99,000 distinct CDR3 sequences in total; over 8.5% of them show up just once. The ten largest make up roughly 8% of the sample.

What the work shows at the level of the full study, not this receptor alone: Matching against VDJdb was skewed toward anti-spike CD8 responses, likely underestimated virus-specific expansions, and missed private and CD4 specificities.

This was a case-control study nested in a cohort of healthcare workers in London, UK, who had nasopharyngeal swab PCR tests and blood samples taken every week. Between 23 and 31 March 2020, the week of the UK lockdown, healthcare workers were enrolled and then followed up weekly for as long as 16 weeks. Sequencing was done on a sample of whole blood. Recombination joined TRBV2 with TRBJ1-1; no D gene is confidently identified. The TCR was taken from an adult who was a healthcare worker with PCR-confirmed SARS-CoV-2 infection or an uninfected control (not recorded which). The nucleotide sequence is TGTGCCAGCAGTGGGGGTAGGAACACTGAAGCTTTCTTT. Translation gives CASSGGRNTEAFF. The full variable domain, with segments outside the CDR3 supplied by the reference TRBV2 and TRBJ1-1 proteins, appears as EPEVTQTPSHQVTQMGQEVILRCVPISNHLYFYWYRQILGQKVEFLVSFYNNEISEKSEIFDDQFSVERPDGSNFTLKIRSTKLEDSAMYFCASSGGRNTEAFFGQGTRLTVV.